Presented here are 8 T cell receptor beta chains from one specimen sequenced in a study of cytomegalovirus exposure and HLA in healthy donors. PCR used 60 Vbeta primers and 13 Jbeta primers. Measured with immunoSEQ multiplex PCR; TCRdb has only the in-frame clones, and not every one. In the table there are around 200,000 clones, 82% of which are singletons. Sequencing used PBMCs. These receptors came from a woman in her forties in good health and CMV-seronegative.

CDR3 DNA: TGTGCCACCAGCAGAGGGGCTTACGCGGGTGCGGGCAATGAGCAGTTCTTC. Translated, it gives CATSRGAYAGAGNEQFF. This rearrangement joins TRBV15 to TRBJ2-1, with D maybe TRBD2 (5 bases). The CDR3 has 17 amino acids. From germline, CDR1 is LNHNV and CDR2 YYDKDF (reference sequence). V lost 1 base and J 6 bases, leaving 19 bases between the germline ends.

The V gene is TRBV28, the J gene TRBJ1-5, with 8 bases matching TRBD1. The V gene's germline CDR1 is MDHEN and CDR2 SYDVKM. Trimming cost V 2 bases and J 7 bases; bases outside gene matches: 7. The CDR3 extends over 15 amino acids. The DNA for the CDR3 is TGTGCCAGCAGTTTAAGGTGGCAGGGGGCCCAGCCCCAGCATTTT. As protein: CASSLRWQGAQPQHF. The full variable domain, its missing parts supplied by reference TRBV28 and TRBJ1-5, is DVKVTQSSRYLVKRTGEKVFLECVQDMDHENMFWYRQDPGLGLRLIYFSYDVKMKEKGDIPEGYSVSREKKERFSLILESASTNQTSMYLCASSLRWQGAQPQHFGDGTRLSIL.

The gene calls are TRBV19 and TRBJ2-2, with D unclear. Germline CDR1 is LNHDA and CDR2 is SQIVND (reference sequence). V was shortened by 3 bases and J by 9 bases, with 14 bases between the two germline ends. The CDR3 contains 14 residues. The CDR3 DNA sequence: TGTGCCAGTAGTATCCACAGTGATCTTCGGGAGCTGTTTTTT. Translating gives CASSIHSDLRELFF.

This clone has a single count. The genes are TRBV7-6 and TRBJ2-2; possibly TRBD2 for D (7 bases). CDR1 is SGHVS, CDR2 FNYEAQ, per germline. This CDR3 comprises 16 residues. The germline V and J ends were trimmed by 0 bases and 4 bases, with 12 bases remaining between them. The CDR3 loop reads CASSLAGGARTGELFF. In DNA, the CDR3 is TGTGCCAGCAGCTTAGCAGGGGGGGCGCGCACCGGGGAGCTGTTTTTT. The full variable domain, in which reference TRBV7-6 and TRBJ2-2 provide the parts outside the CDR3, is GAGVSQSPRYKVTKRGQDVALRCDPISGHVSLYWYRQALGQGPEFLTYFNYEAQQDKSGLPNDRFSAERPEGSISTLTIQRTEQRDSAMYRCASSLAGGARTGELFFGEGSRLTVL.

Only one count was recorded for this clone. The genes are TRBV27 and TRBJ2-2, with no clear D. This CDR3 has 13 amino acids. The germline V gene encodes CDR1 MNHEY and CDR2 SMNVEV (reference sequence). The V end lost 6 bases, the J end lost 3 bases, and 8 bases lay between the germline ends. Here the CDR3 reads CASREVYTGELFF. CDR3 coding DNA: TGTGCCAGCAGAGAGGTCTACACCGGGGAGCTGTTTTTT.

V gene TRBV18 combines with J gene TRBJ2-7; TRBD2 might be the D (7 bases). Germline V gene data show CDR1 as KGHSH and CDR2 as LQKENI. Trimming cost V 2 bases and J 5 bases, with 16 bases left between them. The CDR3 extends over 15 amino acids. The CDR3, as DNA: TGTGCCAGCTCACCAGATACGATAGGGGGGGACGAGCAGTACTTC. This sequence encodes CASSPDTIGGDEQYF.

The chain links TRBV4-1 to TRBJ2-1; TRBD1 might be the D (5 bases). Germline values: CDR1 MGHRA, CDR2 YSYEKL. The CDR3 runs to 17 residues. V lost 0 bases, J lost 4 bases, and 16 bases lay in between. CDR3 in DNA: TGCGCCAGCAGCCAAGAAGACTCCGGACACAGTTACAATGAGCAGTTCTTC. Translated: CASSQEDSGHSYNEQFF.

The chain joins TRBV21-1 to TRBJ1-4; the D call TRBD1 from the table was never checked on the DNA. TRBV21-1 is termed a pseudogene. The CDR3 is 17 residues long. The CDR3 DNA is TGTGCCAGCAGCAAGTGGCCTCCACAGATACCAAATGAAAAACTGTTTTTT. As protein: CASSKWPPQIPNEKLFF.